This is a list of T cell receptor beta chains from one sample in a study of T cell repertoires in ileal Crohn's disease. The table came from immunoSEQ multiplex PCR; TCRdb's copy has only in-frame clones and leaves some out. The table lists about 62,000 clones, less than 90% of them singletons, with roughly 2% in the top ten. Sequencing input: ileal tissue. These receptor sequences come from an adult with Crohn's disease. Both conserved end residues are part of each CDR3. The D gene is left open where the match is weak. Clone size is not always given. Where it is, it says once, few, many or a class for expanded clones.

d_gene: -
j_gene: TRBJ2-3
v_gene: TRBV6-5
abundance: -
CDR3aa: CASSKRTATDTQYF
CDR3nt: TGTGCCAGCAGCAAACGGACAGCCACAGATACGCAGTATTTT

d_gene: TRBD1
j_gene: TRBJ1-4
v_gene: TRBV6-1
abundance: -
CDR3aa: CASSEWVSDRTEKLFF
CDR3nt: TGTGCCAGCAGTGAGTGGGTCTCGGACAGGACCGAAAAACTGTTTTTT

d_gene: -
j_gene: TRBJ2-1
v_gene: TRBV12-5
abundance: -
CDR3aa: CASGQGYNEQFF
CDR3nt: TGTGCTAGTGGCCAGGGCTACAATGAGCAGTTCTTC

d_gene: TRBD1
j_gene: TRBJ1-4
v_gene: TRBV19
abundance: -
CDR3aa: CASSIAWDREGEKLFF
CDR3nt: TGTGCCAGTAGTATAGCCTGGGACAGGGAGGGTGAAAAACTGTTTTTT

d_gene: -
j_gene: TRBJ2-2
v_gene: TRBV29-1
abundance: -
CDR3aa: CSVEGRGVVGTGELFF
CDR3nt: TGCAGCGTTGAGGGCAGGGGGGTGGTGGGCACCGGGGAGCTGTTTTTT

d_gene: -
j_gene: TRBJ1-1
v_gene: TRBV15
abundance: -
CDR3aa: CATSQATENTEAFF
CDR3nt: TGTGCCACCAGCCAAGCTACAGAGAACACTGAAGCTTTCTTT

d_gene: -
j_gene: TRBJ2-7
v_gene: TRBV5-6
abundance: -
CDR3aa: CASSLVSTAYEQYF
CDR3nt: TGTGCCAGCAGCTTGGTGTCAACAGCCTACGAGCAGTACTTC

d_gene: TRBD2
j_gene: TRBJ2-1
v_gene: TRBV5-1
abundance: once
CDR3aa: CASSLATASGGYNEQFF
CDR3nt: TGCGCCAGCAGCTTGGCCACGGCTAGCGGGGGATACAATGAGCAGTTCTTC

d_gene: TRBD1
j_gene: TRBJ1-2
v_gene: TRBV6-6
abundance: -
CDR3aa: CASSRPGQGGYGYTF
CDR3nt: TGTGCCAGCAGTAGACCGGGACAGGGAGGCTATGGCTACACCTTC

d_gene: TRBD1
j_gene: TRBJ2-1
v_gene: TRBV29-1
abundance: -
CDR3aa: CSVKRGTGWNEQFF
CDR3nt: TGCAGCGTTAAAAGAGGGACAGGGTGGAATGAGCAGTTCTTC